The rows below give T cell receptor beta chains drawn from one sample of a study of a mutant IDH1 vaccine in newly diagnosed glioma. The protocol was immunoSEQ multiplex PCR, while the TCRdb copy is restricted to in-frame clones and leaves out a portion. The data contain tens of thousands of clones, more than 80% of them singletons. No cognate antigen is known for these TCRs. The sequenced sample was PBMCs, obtained from a glioma patient whose treatment included an IDH1 peptide vaccine. Receptor source: a man aged 18 to 35 with glioma. The CDR3 runs from the conserved cysteine through the conserved F or W. The order of the fields is J gene, V gene, D gene, clone size, CDR3 protein, CDR3 DNA. The D gene is left open where the match is weak. Some rows mark clone size as missing; the rest say once, few, many or name a class of expanded clone.

J gene: TRBJ2-2
V gene: TRBV9
D gene: TRBD2
clone size: .
CDR3 protein: CASSVGTSGDTGELFF
CDR3 DNA: TGTGCCAGCAGCGTCGGGACTAGCGGGGACACCGGGGAGCTGTTTTTT

J gene: TRBJ1-1
V gene: TRBV14
D gene: .
clone size: .
CDR3 protein: CASSQDYGGGLNTEAFF
CDR3 DNA: TGTGCCAGCAGCCAAGACTATGGAGGGGGGCTGAACACTGAAGCTTTCTTT

J gene: TRBJ2-7
V gene: TRBV18
D gene: .
clone size: .
CDR3 protein: CASSPPGGEQYF
CDR3 DNA: TGTGCCAGCTCACCACCAGGGGGTGAGCAGTACTTC

J gene: TRBJ2-1
V gene: TRBV25-1
D gene: TRBD2
clone size: .
CDR3 protein: CASTPVGLGGFSEQFF
CDR3 DNA: TGTGCCAGTACCCCCGTTGGCCTGGGAGGGTTTAGTGAGCAGTTCTTC

J gene: TRBJ1-2
V gene: TRBV5-1
D gene: .
clone size: .
CDR3 protein: CASRFTGTDGGYTF
CDR3 DNA: TGCGCCAGCAGATTTACAGGGACGGACGGGGGCTACACCTTC

J gene: TRBJ2-5
V gene: TRBV7-7
D gene: TRBD2
clone size: .
CDR3 protein: CASSLSGEQETQYF
CDR3 DNA: TGTGCTAGCAGCTTAAGCGGGGAGCAAGAGACCCAGTACTTC

J gene: TRBJ2-7
V gene: TRBV29-1
D gene: TRBD1
clone size: .
CDR3 protein: CSVGGRDRGRGEQYF
CDR3 DNA: TGCAGCGTTGGGGGACGAGACAGGGGGCGCGGCGAGCAGTACTTC

J gene: TRBJ2-5
V gene: TRBV4-1
D gene: TRBD2
clone size: .
CDR3 protein: CASSRFASGAYQETQYF
CDR3 DNA: TGCGCCAGCAGCCGGTTCGCTAGCGGGGCGTACCAAGAGACCCAGTACTTC

J gene: TRBJ1-1
V gene: TRBV20-1
D gene: .
clone size: .
CDR3 protein: CSAQRRTEAFF
CDR3 DNA: TGCAGTGCACAGAGGCGAACTGAAGCTTTCTTT

J gene: TRBJ2-3
V gene: TRBV5-1
D gene: .
clone size: .
CDR3 protein: CASSPVSGGLTDTQYF
CDR3 DNA: TGCGCCAGCAGCCCCGTGTCTGGGGGGCTGACAGATACGCAGTATTTT

J gene: TRBJ2-5
V gene: TRBV9
D gene: TRBD2
clone size: .
CDR3 protein: CASSVGLAKETQYF
CDR3 DNA: TGTGCCAGCAGCGTAGGACTAGCGAAAGAGACCCAGTACTTC

J gene: TRBJ1-1
V gene: TRBV5-1
D gene: .
clone size: .
CDR3 protein: CASVGADTEAFF
CDR3 DNA: TGCGCCAGCGTGGGGGCCGACACTGAAGCTTTCTTT

J gene: TRBJ2-1
V gene: TRBV6-1
D gene: .
clone size: .
CDR3 protein: CASSEVSRRRDNEQFF
CDR3 DNA: TGTGCCAGCAGTGAAGTCTCGCGAAGGAGGGACAATGAGCAGTTCTTC

J gene: TRBJ1-1
V gene: TRBV5-6
D gene: .
clone size: .
CDR3 protein: CASSPFLGGNTEAFF
CDR3 DNA: TGTGCCAGCAGCCCTTTTTTGGGGGGGAACACTGAAGCTTTCTTT

J gene: TRBJ2-1
V gene: TRBV30
D gene: .
clone size: .
CDR3 protein: CATGTPPREEQFF
CDR3 DNA: TGTGCCACCGGGACTCCGCCTCGCGAAGAGCAGTTCTTC

J gene: TRBJ1-4
V gene: TRBV18
D gene: TRBD1
clone size: .
CDR3 protein: CASSLTRTGALEKLFF
CDR3 DNA: TGTGCCAGCTCACTGACCCGGACAGGGGCTTTGGAAAAACTGTTTTTT

J gene: TRBJ1-2
V gene: TRBV7-2
D gene: TRBD1
clone size: .
CDR3 protein: CASSRGTETASYGYTF
CDR3 DNA: TGTGCCAGCAGCCGAGGGACAGAGACGGCATCCTATGGCTACACCTTC

J gene: TRBJ1-2
V gene: TRBV9
D gene: TRBD1
clone size: .
CDR3 protein: CASSQGGGRGYGYTF
CDR3 DNA: TGTGCCAGCAGCCAGGGAGGGGGCAGGGGCTATGGCTACACCTTC

J gene: TRBJ1-2
V gene: TRBV6-5
D gene: TRBD1
clone size: .
CDR3 protein: CASSQDRGQGGYTF
CDR3 DNA: TGTGCCAGCAGTCAGGACAGGGGGCAGGGTGGCTACACCTTC

J gene: TRBJ2-3
V gene: TRBV5-1
D gene: TRBD2
clone size: .
CDR3 protein: CASSFGGSGDTQYF
CDR3 DNA: TGCGCCAGCAGCTTCGGCGGGAGCGGCGATACGCAGTATTTT

J gene: TRBJ2-5
V gene: TRBV4-1
D gene: .
clone size: .
CDR3 protein: CASSQGPPNLQETQYF
CDR3 DNA: TGCGCCAGCAGCCAGGGTCCCCCCAACCTACAAGAGACCCAGTACTTC

J gene: TRBJ1-2
V gene: TRBV2
D gene: .
clone size: once
CDR3 protein: CASSEAGLMGGYTF
CDR3 DNA: TGTGCCAGCAGTGAAGCCGGCCTAATGGGAGGCTACACCTTC

J gene: TRBJ1-1
V gene: TRBV5-1
D gene: TRBD1
clone size: .
CDR3 protein: CASSDTGGTTEAFF
CDR3 DNA: TGCGCCAGCAGCGATACAGGGGGCACCACTGAAGCTTTCTTT

J gene: TRBJ1-5
V gene: TRBV30
D gene: .
clone size: .
CDR3 protein: CAWSDGGVGQPQHF
CDR3 DNA: TGTGCCTGGAGTGATGGGGGGGTAGGGCAGCCCCAGCATTTT

J gene: TRBJ1-2
V gene: TRBV19
D gene: TRBD1
clone size: .
CDR3 protein: CASSPGQGYYGYTF
CDR3 DNA: TGTGCCAGTAGTCCGGGACAGGGTTATTATGGCTACACCTTC

J gene: TRBJ2-7
V gene: TRBV30
D gene: TRBD2
clone size: .
CDR3 protein: CAWSGREGPYEQYF
CDR3 DNA: TGTGCCTGGAGTGGACGGGAGGGCCCCTACGAGCAGTACTTC

J gene: TRBJ1-1
V gene: TRBV5-4
D gene: .
clone size: .
CDR3 protein: CASSLRNTEAFF
CDR3 DNA: TGTGCCAGCAGCTTAAGGAACACTGAAGCTTTCTTT

J gene: TRBJ1-5
V gene: TRBV6-1
D gene: .
clone size: .
CDR3 protein: CASSEVSNQPQHF
CDR3 DNA: TGTGCCAGCAGTGAAGTGAGCAATCAGCCCCAGCATTTT

J gene: TRBJ2-2
V gene: TRBV6-4
D gene: TRBD2
clone size: .
CDR3 protein: CASTAQGLAGGKEHTGELFF
CDR3 DNA: TGTGCCAGCACCGCCCAAGGCCTAGCGGGAGGGAAGGAACACACCGGGGAGCTGTTTTTT

J gene: TRBJ1-2
V gene: TRBV6-6
D gene: TRBD1
clone size: once
CDR3 protein: CASSYSIGTGKYGYTF
CDR3 DNA: TGTGCCAGCAGTTACTCGATTGGGACAGGGAAGTATGGCTACACCTTC

J gene: TRBJ2-1
V gene: TRBV19
D gene: .
clone size: .
CDR3 protein: CAVQGRDEQFF
CDR3 DNA: TGTGCCGTACAGGGGAGGGATGAGCAGTTCTTC

J gene: TRBJ2-5
V gene: TRBV10-3
D gene: .
clone size: .
CDR3 protein: CAVAAEETQYF
CDR3 DNA: TGTGCCGTAGCAGCGGAAGAGACCCAGTACTTC

J gene: TRBJ2-1
V gene: TRBV6-4
D gene: .
clone size: .
CDR3 protein: CASSPDGSSYNEQFF
CDR3 DNA: TGTGCCAGCAGCCCGGACGGGAGCTCCTACAATGAGCAGTTCTTC

J gene: TRBJ2-7
V gene: TRBV28
D gene: TRBD1
clone size: .
CDR3 protein: CASIKHTLDRGRNYEQYF
CDR3 DNA: TGTGCCAGCATCAAACATACCTTGGACAGGGGGAGAAACTACGAGCAGTACTTC

J gene: TRBJ2-5
V gene: TRBV7-2
D gene: .
clone size: .
CDR3 protein: CASSPPGAQETQYF
CDR3 DNA: TGTGCCAGCAGCCCCCCGGGGGCCCAAGAGACCCAGTACTTC

J gene: TRBJ2-5
V gene: TRBV29-1
D gene: .
clone size: .
CDR3 protein: CSVERVRAGEETQYF
CDR3 DNA: TGCAGCGTTGAAAGGGTAAGGGCAGGGGAAGAGACCCAGTACTTC

J gene: TRBJ2-7
V gene: TRBV4-3
D gene: TRBD2
clone size: .
CDR3 protein: CASSQGGTSFYEQYF
CDR3 DNA: TGCGCCAGCAGCCAAGGCGGGACTAGCTTCTACGAGCAGTACTTC

J gene: TRBJ1-6
V gene: TRBV2
D gene: .
clone size: .
CDR3 protein: CASSDLGWNSPLHF
CDR3 DNA: TGTGCCAGCAGTGATCTGGGGTGGAATTCACCCCTCCACTTT

J gene: TRBJ2-6
V gene: TRBV6-1
D gene: .
clone size: once
CDR3 protein: CASSVGHSGANVLTF
CDR3 DNA: TGTGCCAGCAGTGTAGGCCACTCTGGGGCCAACGTCCTGACTTTC

J gene: TRBJ2-3
V gene: TRBV7-6
D gene: TRBD2
clone size: .
CDR3 protein: CASSFPSGASTDTQYF
CDR3 DNA: TGTGCCAGCAGCTTCCCTAGCGGGGCTAGCACAGATACGCAGTATTTT

J gene: TRBJ2-1
V gene: TRBV6-6
D gene: .
clone size: .
CDR3 protein: CASSPGLEQFF
CDR3 DNA: TGTGCCAGCAGCCCCGGACTGGAGCAGTTCTTC

J gene: TRBJ1-5
V gene: TRBV7-2
D gene: .
clone size: once
CDR3 protein: CASSPRSGNQPQHF
CDR3 DNA: TGTGCCAGCAGCCCCCGTTCCGGGAATCAGCCCCAGCATTTT